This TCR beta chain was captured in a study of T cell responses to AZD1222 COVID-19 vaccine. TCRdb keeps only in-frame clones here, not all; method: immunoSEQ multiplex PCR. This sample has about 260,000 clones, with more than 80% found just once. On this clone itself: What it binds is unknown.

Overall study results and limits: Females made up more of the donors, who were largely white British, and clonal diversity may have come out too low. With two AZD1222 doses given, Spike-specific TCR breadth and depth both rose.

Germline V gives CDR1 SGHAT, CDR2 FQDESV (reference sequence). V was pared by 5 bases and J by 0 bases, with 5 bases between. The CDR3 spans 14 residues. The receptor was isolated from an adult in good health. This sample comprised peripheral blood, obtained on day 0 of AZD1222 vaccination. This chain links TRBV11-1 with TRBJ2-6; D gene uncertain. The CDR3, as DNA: TGTGCCAGCAGCCAGGACTCTGGGGCCAACGTCCTGACTTTC. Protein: CASSQDSGANVLTF.